The entry below gives a single TCR beta chain sequence along with its context. The antigen is undetermined. This sample was taken from a study of identical twins. Study-wide findings and caveats: High-abundance cord blood beta clonotypes had fewer insertions; memory repertoires showed none. Out-of-frame beta sequences exhibited a weaker degree of excess twin sharing. Cross-sectional statistics, not tracking of the same donors, supported the conclusions.

V shed 6 bases and J 0 bases; nucleotides not matched to a gene: 3. The CDR3 totals 14 residues. CDR1 ENHRY and CDR2 SYGVKD come from the germline V gene. TCRdb re-called the 5' RACE reads with MiXCR, one entry per CDR3 protein. This table holds 1.5 million to 2 million distinct CDR3 sequences, around 33% found once. This rearrangement joins TRBV10-3 to TRBJ1-2; 8 bases line up with TRBD1. The source of this sequence is a newborn girl in good health. Material: cord blood. The CDR3, as DNA: TGTGCCATCAGGCTGACAGGGGCTAACTATGGCTACACCTTC. It yields the protein CAIRLTGANYGYTF.